This T cell receptor (beta chain) was obtained from a study of blood T cell repertoires in COVID-19. Trimming took 4 bases from V and 5 from J, leaving 8 bases between them. The CDR3 is made up of 13 amino acids. Germline V CDR1 and CDR2: SNHLY, FYNNEI. TCRdb's table, derived via immunoSEQ multiplex PCR, lists solely in-frame clones and lacks some. The sample includes hundreds of thousands of clones, approximately 80% of them seen just once. This receptor was identified in a woman older than 75 with acute or convalescent COVID-19. The chain links TRBV2 to TRBJ1-4; no reliable D call. What was sequenced was peripheral blood. The CDR3 bases are TGTGCCAGCAGTGCACTGTCCAATGAAAAACTGTTTTTT. This codes for CASSALSNEKLFF.